The rows below give T cell receptor beta chains drawn from one sample of a study of T cells after yellow fever vaccination. TCRdb re-derived calls from the 5' RACE reads in MiXCR, one entry per CDR3 protein. The table includes roughly 110,000 distinct CDR3 sequences, 8.4% detected once. The material was CD8+ T cells sorted from PBMCs, obtained 45 days after the yellow fever booster vaccination. The source of these receptors is a man aged 30-40 years who received the YFV17D yellow fever vaccine. Both conserved end residues are part of each CDR3. D genes are given only for firm matches. Size is omitted from some rows. Given values are once, few, many or a class for expanded clones.

cdr3_length: 16; j_call: TRBJ2-3; v_call: TRBV4-3; clone_size: few; d_call: .; cdr3_aa: CASSQESGSSTDTQYF; cdr3_nt: TGCGCCAGCAGCCAAGAATCCGGATCTAGCACAGATACGCAGTATTTT
cdr3_length: 14; j_call: TRBJ2-2; v_call: TRBV5-5; clone_size: many; d_call: TRBD1; cdr3_aa: CASSPGQVWGELFF; cdr3_nt: TGTGCCAGCAGCCCAGGACAGGTTTGGGGGGAGCTGTTTTTT
cdr3_length: 13; j_call: TRBJ1-1; v_call: TRBV7-3; clone_size: many; d_call: .; cdr3_aa: CASGSGMNTEAFF; cdr3_nt: TGTGCCAGCGGCTCAGGGATGAACACTGAAGCTTTCTTT
cdr3_length: 13; j_call: TRBJ2-5; v_call: TRBV7-2; clone_size: few; d_call: .; cdr3_aa: CASSLDISETQYF; cdr3_nt: TGTGCCAGCAGCTTAGACATTTCGGAGACCCAGTACTTC
cdr3_length: 20; j_call: TRBJ2-5; v_call: TRBV18; clone_size: many; d_call: .; cdr3_aa: CASSPPLRYDDMTSKETQYF; cdr3_nt: TGTGCCAGCTCACCACCCCTTCGGTATGATGACATGACGTCCAAAGAGACCCAGTACTTC
cdr3_length: 17; j_call: TRBJ2-6; v_call: TRBV7-9; clone_size: .; d_call: .; cdr3_aa: CASSPRGLSSGANVLTF; cdr3_nt: TGTGCCAGCAGTCCTAGGGGCCTTAGCTCTGGGGCCAACGTCCTGACTTTC
cdr3_length: 13; j_call: TRBJ1-1; v_call: TRBV27; clone_size: many; d_call: .; cdr3_aa: CASNDLMNTEAFF; cdr3_nt: TGTGCCAGTAATGACCTGATGAACACTGAAGCTTTCTTT
cdr3_length: 20; j_call: TRBJ2-7; v_call: TRBV20-1; clone_size: .; d_call: .; cdr3_aa: CSASGVPMGARTVRSDEQYF; cdr3_nt: TGCAGTGCTAGCGGGGTCCCGATGGGGGCCCGGACGGTCCGCAGCGACGAGCAGTACTTC
cdr3_length: 16; j_call: TRBJ1-2; v_call: TRBV4-2; clone_size: many; d_call: .; cdr3_aa: CASSLTQGGDNYGYTF; cdr3_nt: TGTGCCAGCAGCCTGACACAGGGCGGAGATAACTATGGCTACACCTTC
cdr3_length: 15; j_call: TRBJ2-7; v_call: TRBV3-1; clone_size: many; d_call: .; cdr3_aa: CASSQEDASSYEQYF; cdr3_nt: TGTGCCAGCAGCCAGGAGGACGCCTCCTCCTACGAGCAGTACTTC
cdr3_length: 15; j_call: TRBJ1-5; v_call: TRBV7-9; clone_size: few; d_call: .; cdr3_aa: CASSLAGGDNQPQHF; cdr3_nt: TGTGCCAGCAGCTTAGCGGGGGGGGACAATCAGCCCCAGCATTTT
cdr3_length: 16; j_call: TRBJ2-7; v_call: TRBV29-1; clone_size: .; d_call: .; cdr3_aa: CSVSSPTSRPYSEQYF; cdr3_nt: TGCAGCGTTTCCTCACCCACTTCCCGACCCTACTCCGAGCAGTACTTC
cdr3_length: 14; j_call: TRBJ2-1; v_call: TRBV7-6; clone_size: .; d_call: .; cdr3_aa: CASSWGAGHDEQFF; cdr3_nt: TGTGCCAGCAGCTGGGGGGCGGGGCACGATGAGCAGTTCTTC
cdr3_length: 14; j_call: TRBJ2-5; v_call: TRBV7-2; clone_size: many; d_call: TRBD2; cdr3_aa: CASSSSGSLETQYF; cdr3_nt: TGTGCCAGCAGCTCTAGCGGGAGCCTAGAGACCCAGTACTTC
cdr3_length: 13; j_call: TRBJ1-4; v_call: TRBV29-1; clone_size: many; d_call: TRBD1; cdr3_aa: CSVTGTGIEKLFF; cdr3_nt: TGCAGCGTGACAGGGACAGGGATCGAAAAACTGTTTTTT
cdr3_length: 15; j_call: TRBJ2-3; v_call: TRBV7-2; clone_size: many; d_call: .; cdr3_aa: CASSLQGGLTDTQYF; cdr3_nt: TGTGCCAGCAGCTTACAGGGGGGCCTCACAGATACGCAGTATTTT
cdr3_length: 14; j_call: TRBJ2-1; v_call: TRBV7-9; clone_size: many; d_call: TRBD1; cdr3_aa: CASSQPTGKGEQFF; cdr3_nt: TGTGCCAGCAGCCAACCGACAGGGAAGGGTGAGCAGTTCTTC
cdr3_length: 16; j_call: TRBJ2-1; v_call: TRBV20-1; clone_size: many; d_call: TRBD1; cdr3_aa: CSAQNDRGPDYNEQFF; cdr3_nt: TGCAGTGCCCAGAATGACAGGGGCCCCGACTACAATGAGCAGTTCTTC
cdr3_length: 13; j_call: TRBJ2-6; v_call: TRBV12-3/TRBV12-4; clone_size: many; d_call: .; cdr3_aa: CASSFSGANVLTF; cdr3_nt: TGTGCCAGCAGTTTCTCTGGGGCCAACGTCCTGACTTTC
cdr3_length: 12; j_call: TRBJ2-1; v_call: TRBV10-2; clone_size: many; d_call: .; cdr3_aa: CASSPYYNEQFF; cdr3_nt: TGCGCCAGCAGTCCCTATTACAATGAGCAGTTCTTC
cdr3_length: 15; j_call: TRBJ1-5; v_call: TRBV12-3/TRBV12-4; clone_size: many; d_call: .; cdr3_aa: CASSLARAGWQPQHF; cdr3_nt: TGTGCCAGCAGTTTAGCGCGCGCAGGGTGGCAGCCCCAGCATTTT
cdr3_length: 13; j_call: TRBJ2-2; v_call: TRBV7-8; clone_size: many; d_call: .; cdr3_aa: CASSDRSTGELFF; cdr3_nt: TGTGCCAGCAGCGATAGGAGTACCGGGGAGCTGTTTTTT
cdr3_length: 13; j_call: TRBJ2-1; v_call: TRBV6-5; clone_size: many; d_call: .; cdr3_aa: CASSTDSYNEQFF; cdr3_nt: TGTGCCAGCAGTACTGACTCATACAATGAGCAGTTCTTC
cdr3_length: 17; j_call: TRBJ2-1; v_call: TRBV7-2; clone_size: many; d_call: .; cdr3_aa: CASSSRGLPFYDNEQFF; cdr3_nt: TGTGCCAGCAGCTCTAGGGGTCTTCCATTTTACGACAATGAGCAGTTCTTC
cdr3_length: 12; j_call: TRBJ2-7; v_call: TRBV3-1; clone_size: many; d_call: .; cdr3_aa: CASSLPGYEQYF; cdr3_nt: TGTGCCAGCAGCCTCCCGGGATACGAGCAGTACTTC
cdr3_length: 15; j_call: TRBJ2-7; v_call: TRBV10-3; clone_size: many; d_call: .; cdr3_aa: CAISATLTERYEQYF; cdr3_nt: TGTGCCATCAGTGCGACCCTGACAGAAAGGTACGAGCAGTACTTC
cdr3_length: 14; j_call: TRBJ1-5; v_call: TRBV28; clone_size: many; d_call: TRBD1; cdr3_aa: CASSSDRDNQPQHF; cdr3_nt: TGTGCCAGCAGTTCAGACAGGGACAATCAGCCCCAGCATTTT
cdr3_length: 14; j_call: TRBJ2-3; v_call: TRBV3-1; clone_size: .; d_call: .; cdr3_aa: CASSQEGAEDTQYF; cdr3_nt: TGTGCCAGCAGCCAAGAAGGGGCCGAAGATACGCAGTATTTT
cdr3_length: 17; j_call: TRBJ1-6; v_call: TRBV27; clone_size: .; d_call: .; cdr3_aa: CASSFIPPQGDNSPLHF; cdr3_nt: TGTGCCAGCAGTTTCATCCCTCCACAGGGTGATAATTCACCCCTCCACTTT
cdr3_length: 16; j_call: TRBJ2-7; v_call: TRBV7-2; clone_size: many; d_call: .; cdr3_aa: CASSWRGLLSSYEQYF; cdr3_nt: TGTGCCAGCAGCTGGCGGGGACTGCTCTCCTCCTACGAGCAGTACTTC
cdr3_length: 12; j_call: TRBJ2-3; v_call: TRBV25-1; clone_size: many; d_call: .; cdr3_aa: CASAPSTDTQYF; cdr3_nt: TGTGCCAGCGCTCCGAGCACAGATACGCAGTATTTT
cdr3_length: 14; j_call: TRBJ2-5; v_call: TRBV27; clone_size: many; d_call: .; cdr3_aa: CASSELTVGETQYF; cdr3_nt: TGTGCCAGCAGTGAGTTGACAGTCGGGGAGACCCAGTACTTC
cdr3_length: 11; j_call: TRBJ2-5; v_call: TRBV27; clone_size: many; d_call: .; cdr3_aa: CASRRGETQYF; cdr3_nt: TGTGCCAGCAGAAGGGGGGAGACCCAGTACTTC
cdr3_length: 16; j_call: TRBJ1-1; v_call: TRBV12-3/TRBV12-4; clone_size: many; d_call: TRBD1; cdr3_aa: CASSFYPDRVHTEAFF; cdr3_nt: TGTGCCAGCAGTTTTTATCCGGACAGGGTCCACACTGAAGCTTTCTTT
cdr3_length: 13; j_call: TRBJ2-7; v_call: TRBV12-3/TRBV12-4; clone_size: many; d_call: .; cdr3_aa: CASSLQGAYEQYF; cdr3_nt: TGTGCCAGCAGTTTACAGGGAGCCTACGAGCAGTACTTC
cdr3_length: 13; j_call: TRBJ2-7; v_call: TRBV29-1; clone_size: many; d_call: .; cdr3_aa: CSVAFGVLYEQYF; cdr3_nt: TGCAGCGTTGCATTTGGAGTTTTGTACGAGCAGTACTTC
cdr3_length: 17; j_call: TRBJ2-1; v_call: TRBV7-2; clone_size: many; d_call: .; cdr3_aa: CASTRQGGASSYNEQFF; cdr3_nt: TGTGCCAGCACCCGGCAGGGCGGAGCTAGCTCCTACAATGAGCAGTTCTTC
cdr3_length: 14; j_call: TRBJ2-7; v_call: TRBV14; clone_size: many; d_call: TRBD1; cdr3_aa: CASSPQGASYEQYF; cdr3_nt: TGTGCCAGCAGCCCTCAGGGGGCCTCCTACGAGCAGTACTTC
cdr3_length: 17; j_call: TRBJ2-2; v_call: TRBV6-5; clone_size: .; d_call: TRBD2; cdr3_aa: CASSYSVGRENTGELFF; cdr3_nt: TGTGCCAGCAGTTACTCGGTCGGGAGGGAGAACACCGGGGAGCTGTTTTTT
cdr3_length: 14; j_call: TRBJ1-3; v_call: TRBV25-1; clone_size: few; d_call: TRBD1; cdr3_aa: CASGQGVTGNTIYF; cdr3_nt: TGTGCCAGCGGACAGGGGGTCACTGGAAACACCATATATTTT
cdr3_length: 15; j_call: TRBJ2-1; v_call: TRBV12-3/TRBV12-4; clone_size: many; d_call: TRBD2; cdr3_aa: CATSYGSSGSGEQFF; cdr3_nt: TGTGCCACCTCGTATGGGTCTAGCGGGAGCGGGGAGCAGTTCTTC
cdr3_length: 12; j_call: TRBJ2-7; v_call: TRBV25-1; clone_size: many; d_call: .; cdr3_aa: CASSSYRDEQYF; cdr3_nt: TGTGCCAGTAGCTCATACAGGGACGAGCAGTACTTC
cdr3_length: 13; j_call: TRBJ2-7; v_call: TRBV7-3; clone_size: .; d_call: TRBD2; cdr3_aa: CASSTGLAGEQYF; cdr3_nt: TGTGCCAGCAGCACTGGACTAGCGGGCGAGCAGTACTTC
cdr3_length: 11; j_call: TRBJ2-7; v_call: TRBV10-2; clone_size: many; d_call: .; cdr3_aa: CASSENVEQYF; cdr3_nt: TGCGCCAGCAGTGAGAATGTCGAGCAGTACTTC
cdr3_length: 13; j_call: TRBJ2-1; v_call: TRBV12-3/TRBV12-4; clone_size: many; d_call: .; cdr3_aa: CASSLGGLNEQFF; cdr3_nt: TGTGCCAGCAGCTTAGGAGGGCTGAATGAGCAGTTCTTC
cdr3_length: 13; j_call: TRBJ2-3; v_call: TRBV29-1; clone_size: many; d_call: .; cdr3_aa: CSVTGTIPDTQYF; cdr3_nt: TGCAGCGTGACCGGGACAATCCCAGATACGCAGTATTTT
cdr3_length: 17; j_call: TRBJ2-3; v_call: TRBV7-2; clone_size: many; d_call: TRBD2; cdr3_aa: CASSLGLAGTLTDTQYF; cdr3_nt: TGTGCCAGCAGCTTAGGGCTAGCGGGAACCCTCACAGATACGCAGTATTTT
cdr3_length: 16; j_call: TRBJ1-4; v_call: TRBV28; clone_size: few; d_call: .; cdr3_aa: CASSPVGRPTNEKLFF; cdr3_nt: TGTGCCAGCAGCCCGGTCGGGCGACCAACTAATGAAAAACTGTTTTTT
cdr3_length: 13; j_call: TRBJ2-1; v_call: TRBV6-5; clone_size: .; d_call: .; cdr3_aa: CASSYQLANEQFF; cdr3_nt: TGTGCCAGCAGTTACCAATTAGCCAATGAGCAGTTCTTC
cdr3_length: 13; j_call: TRBJ2-6; v_call: TRBV30; clone_size: .; d_call: .; cdr3_aa: CAWTGEGANVLTF; cdr3_nt: TGTGCCTGGACAGGGGAGGGGGCCAACGTCCTGACTTTC
cdr3_length: 12; j_call: TRBJ1-2; v_call: TRBV20-1; clone_size: few; d_call: TRBD1; cdr3_aa: CSAQGKSYGYTF; cdr3_nt: TGCAGTGCACAGGGGAAGAGCTATGGCTACACCTTC
cdr3_length: 16; j_call: TRBJ2-1; v_call: TRBV9; clone_size: many; d_call: TRBD2; cdr3_aa: CASSARLAGNGNEQFF; cdr3_nt: TGTGCCAGCAGCGCCAGACTAGCGGGAAACGGGAATGAGCAGTTCTTC
cdr3_length: 16; j_call: TRBJ2-2; v_call: TRBV2; clone_size: many; d_call: TRBD2; cdr3_aa: CASKPIEMGGSGELFF; cdr3_nt: TGTGCCAGCAAACCGATAGAGATGGGAGGGTCCGGGGAGCTGTTTTTT
cdr3_length: 17; j_call: TRBJ2-2; v_call: TRBV20-1; clone_size: .; d_call: .; cdr3_aa: CSARGDRTQYPPGELFF; cdr3_nt: TGCAGTGCTAGAGGTGATCGGACTCAGTACCCACCCGGGGAGCTGTTTTTT
cdr3_length: 21; j_call: TRBJ2-2; v_call: TRBV20-1; clone_size: few; d_call: TRBD2; cdr3_aa: CSAMTRGGVSSKVRGTGELFF; cdr3_nt: TGCAGTGCCATGACCCGGGGGGGGGTGTCTAGTAAGGTTCGGGGCACCGGGGAGCTGTTTTTT
cdr3_length: 14; j_call: TRBJ1-1; v_call: TRBV7-2; clone_size: .; d_call: TRBD1; cdr3_aa: CASSLPGTGVQAFF; cdr3_nt: TGTGCCAGCAGCCTACCCGGGACAGGGGTACAGGCTTTCTTT
cdr3_length: 15; j_call: TRBJ2-1; v_call: TRBV27; clone_size: many; d_call: .; cdr3_aa: CASSVYHRAGLEQFF; cdr3_nt: TGTGCCAGCAGTGTATACCACAGGGCGGGACTTGAGCAGTTCTTC
cdr3_length: 13; j_call: TRBJ2-1; v_call: TRBV27; clone_size: .; d_call: .; cdr3_aa: CASSPNYGNEQFF; cdr3_nt: TGTGCCAGCAGCCCAAATTATGGCAATGAGCAGTTCTTC
cdr3_length: 13; j_call: TRBJ2-7; v_call: TRBV20-1; clone_size: many; d_call: .; cdr3_aa: CSARVATTYEQYF; cdr3_nt: TGCAGTGCTAGGGTCGCGACTACCTACGAGCAGTACTTC